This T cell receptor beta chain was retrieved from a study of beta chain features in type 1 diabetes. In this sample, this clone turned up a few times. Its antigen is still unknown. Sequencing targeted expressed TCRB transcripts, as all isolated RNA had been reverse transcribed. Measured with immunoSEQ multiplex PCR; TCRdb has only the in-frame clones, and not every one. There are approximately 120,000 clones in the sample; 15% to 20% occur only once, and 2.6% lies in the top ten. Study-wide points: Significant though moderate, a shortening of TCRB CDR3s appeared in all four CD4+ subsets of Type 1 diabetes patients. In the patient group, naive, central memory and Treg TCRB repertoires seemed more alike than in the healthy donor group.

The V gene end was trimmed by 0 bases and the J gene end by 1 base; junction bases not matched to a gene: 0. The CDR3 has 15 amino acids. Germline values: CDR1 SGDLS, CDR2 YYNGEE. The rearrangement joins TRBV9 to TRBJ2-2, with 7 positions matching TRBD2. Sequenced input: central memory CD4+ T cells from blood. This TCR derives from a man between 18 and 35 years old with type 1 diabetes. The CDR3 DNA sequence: TGTGCCAGCAGCGTAGGCGGGGGGAACACCGGGGAGCTGTTTTTT. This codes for CASSVGGGNTGELFF.